This passage covers 18 T cell receptor beta chains from one sample sequenced in a study of T cell responses to AZD1222 COVID-19 vaccine. The assay was immunoSEQ multiplex PCR, and TCRdb's table has in-frame clones only and misses some. The repertoire holds 90,000 to 100,000 clones, with about 90% as singletons. The source was peripheral blood, collected on day 0 of AZD1222 vaccination. The origin of the receptors is an adult in good health.

The chain links TRBV12-3 or TRBV12-4 to TRBJ1-1; weak D call: TRBD1 (6 bases). V was pared by 7 bases and J by 6 bases, with 15 bases between. This CDR3 region has 13 residues. The CDR3 spells CASTKQGGAEAFF. CDR3 coding DNA: TGTGCCAGCACCAAACAGGGTGGCGCTGAAGCTTTCTTT.

The rearrangement links TRBV25-1 to TRBJ2-5; 9 bases map to TRBD1. V gave up 6 bases and J gave up 5 bases; unmatched junction bases: 4. The germline CDR1 and CDR2 sequences are MGHDK and SYGVNS. The CDR3 consists of 13 residues. The CDR3 sequence is CASRQGALETQYF. As DNA, the CDR3 is TGTGCCAGCAGACAGGGGGCTCTTGAGACCCAGTACTTC.

The rearrangement links TRBV7-9 to TRBJ2-2; D is possibly TRBD2 (6 bases). The CDR3 runs to 16 residues. Germline lookup yields CDR1 SEHNR and CDR2 FQNEAQ (reference sequence). Trimming cost V 2 bases and J 6 bases, with 16 bases left between them. CDR3 in DNA: TGTGCCAGCAGCTTAAGCCTACGGGGGAGGCCCGGGGAGCTGTTTTTT. Its translation is CASSLSLRGRPGELFF.

This rearrangement joins TRBV6-6 to TRBJ2-1; D tentatively reads TRBD1 or TRBD2 (5 bases each). Germline V CDR1 and CDR2: MNHNY, SVGAGI (reference sequence). V lost 2 bases and J lost 4, with 9 bases in between. There are 14 residues in the CDR3. The CDR3 DNA reads TGTGCCAGCAGTTACGAGGGACCGTACAATGAGCAGTTCTTC. Amino acid sequence: CASSYEGPYNEQFF.

The V gene is TRBV5-6, the J gene TRBJ1-1, with no clear D. Germline V lookup: CDR1 SGHDT, CDR2 YYEEEE. This CDR3 has 14 amino acids. Trimming stripped 1 base from V and 3 bases from J, with 10 bases between. CDR3 sequence (DNA): TGTGCCAGCAGCTTGCAGCGCGGGGACACTGAAGCTTTCTTT. Its translation: CASSLQRGDTEAFF.

The chain links TRBV25-1 to TRBJ2-7; the D gene could be TRBD1 or TRBD2 (5 bases each). This CDR3 has 17 amino acids. V was pared by 4 bases and J by 3 bases, with 22 bases between. Germline V gives CDR1 MGHDK, CDR2 SYGVNS. CDR3 sequence reads: CASSGGSAGTPDYEQYF. CDR3 nucleotides: TGTGCCAGCAGTGGGGGGTCAGCAGGGACGCCTGACTACGAGCAGTACTTC.

The genes are TRBV7-8 and TRBJ1-1, with D perhaps TRBD1 (6 bases). CDR3 length: 11 residues. Germline V gene data show CDR1 as SGHVS and CDR2 as FQNEAQ. Trimming stripped 5 bases from V and 10 bases from J, with 11 bases between. Written as DNA, the CDR3 is TGTGCCAGCAGCCCAAACAGGGTAGCTTTCTTT. Translating it yields CASSPNRVAFF.

The chain joins TRBV6-1 to TRBJ1-6; D might be TRBD1 (6 bases). This CDR3 has 19 residues. V was trimmed by 4 bases and J by 0 bases, leaving 19 bases between them. Germline V gene data show CDR1 as MNHNS and CDR2 as SASEGT. The CDR3 protein is CASSGRTGHLTSYNSPLHF. The CDR3 DNA reads as TGTGCCAGCAGTGGTAGAACGGGACACTTGACCTCCTATAATTCACCCCTCCACTTT.

The table lists this clone with a few counts. J is TRBJ2-7 and V is TRBV18; 7 bases line up with TRBD1. CDR3 length: 14 amino acids. Germline loops: CDR1 KGHSH, CDR2 LQKENI. Unmatched junction bases numbered 5, after V lost 3 bases and J lost 3 bases. The CDR3 region is CASSPQGEGYEQYF. For the CDR3, the DNA is TGTGCCAGCTCACCCCAGGGGGAAGGCTACGAGCAGTACTTC.

V is TRBV19 and J is TRBJ1-2; 8 bases agree with TRBD1. The J segment lost 4 bases and the V segment lost 6 bases, leaving 7 bases of the junction unmatched. The CDR3 has 14 amino acids. Germline loops: CDR1 LNHDA, CDR2 SQIVND (reference sequence). CDR3 sequence (DNA): TGTGCCAGTAGATTGGGAACAGGGGGCTATGGCTACACCTTC. Translating gives CASRLGTGGYGYTF.

The genes are TRBV6-6 and TRBJ2-2; D is unresolved. CDR1 MNHNY and CDR2 SVGAGI come from the germline V gene (reference sequence). The germline V and J ends were trimmed by 2 bases and 12 bases, with 7 bases remaining between them. The length of the CDR3 is 11 residues. The CDR3 DNA reads TGTGCCAGCAGTTACGATGGCAAGCTGTTTTTT. Amino acid sequence: CASSYDGKLFF.

The rearrangement uses TRBV6-5 and TRBJ2-7; 8 nucleotides match TRBD2. The CDR3 consists of 13 residues. From germline, CDR1 is MNHEY and CDR2 SVGAGI. The trim removed 5 bases at V and 6 bases at J, leaving 6 bases unmatched. The CDR3 coding sequence is TGTGCCAGCAGTAAAAGCGGGAGAAGCGAGCAGTACGTC. Translation: CASSKSGRSEQYV.

This sequence joins TRBV19 and TRBJ1-1; D is unclear. Germline CDR1 is LNHDA and CDR2 is SQIVND (reference sequence). The CDR3 runs to 12 residues. Trimming pared 3 bases from V and 6 bases from J, leaving 8 bases between. CDR3 amino acids: CASSIPGPEAFF. The CDR3 region has the DNA TGTGCCAGTAGTATCCCCGGGCCTGAAGCTTTCTTT.

The chain links TRBV20-1 to TRBJ1-4, with D perhaps TRBD1 (5 bases). Germline CDR1 and CDR2: DFQATT and SNEGSKA (reference sequence). The CDR3 length is 13 residues. V was cut by 3 bases and J by 3 bases, with 8 bases left in between. The CDR3 loop reads CSASRGPNEKLFF. CDR3 DNA sequence: TGCAGTGCTAGTAGGGGACCTAATGAAAAACTGTTTTTT.

The CDR3 DNA follows: TGTGCCTGGGCGGACAGGGATGAAGCTTTCTTT. Translating gives CAWADRDEAFF. This chain connects TRBV30 to TRBJ1-1; 8 bases are shared with TRBD1. The J segment lost 7 bases and the V segment lost 5 bases, leaving 3 bases of the junction unmatched. CDR1 is GTSNPN and CDR2 is SVGIG in the germline V gene (reference sequence). This CDR3 contains 11 residues.

This clone was counted only a few times. The chain links TRBV6-4 to TRBJ1-2; weak D call: TRBD1 (6 bases). V was shortened by 6 bases and J by 3 bases, with 20 bases between the two germline ends. The CDR3 covers 16 residues. Germline CDR1 is MRHNA and CDR2 is SNTAGT. CDR3 sequence: CASRHILGASHYGYTF. CDR3 DNA: TGTGCCAGCAGACACATCCTGGGGGCCTCCCACTATGGCTACACCTTC.

The rearrangement links TRBV7-8 to TRBJ1-6; maybe TRBD1 (5 bases). CDR3 length equals 17 residues. Between the trimmed V and J ends, which lost 5 bases and 6 bases, there was a span of 20 bases. Germline V lookup: CDR1 SGHVS, CDR2 FQNEAQ. CDR3 sequence: CASSRDFERGRNSPLHF. CDR3 DNA sequence: TGTGCCAGCAGCCGAGATTTTGAGAGGGGCCGTAATTCACCCCTCCACTTT. The complete variable domain, with remaining parts taken from reference TRBV7-8 and TRBJ1-6, reads GAGVSQSPRYKVAKRGQDVALRCDPISGHVSLFWYQQALGQGPEFLTYFQNEAQLDKSGLPSDRFFAERPEGSVSTLKIQRTQQEDSAVYLCASSRDFERGRNSPLHFGNGTRLTVT.

This rearrangement joins TRBV6-5 to TRBJ1-4; D might be TRBD1 (5 bases). V gave up 8 bases and J gave up 14 bases, with 12 bases separating them. CDR1 is MNHEY, CDR2 SVGAGI, per germline. CDR3 length: 10 residues. CDR3 sequence reads: CASGRDQLFF. CDR3 in DNA: TGTGCCAGCGGCCGGGACCAGCTGTTTTTT.